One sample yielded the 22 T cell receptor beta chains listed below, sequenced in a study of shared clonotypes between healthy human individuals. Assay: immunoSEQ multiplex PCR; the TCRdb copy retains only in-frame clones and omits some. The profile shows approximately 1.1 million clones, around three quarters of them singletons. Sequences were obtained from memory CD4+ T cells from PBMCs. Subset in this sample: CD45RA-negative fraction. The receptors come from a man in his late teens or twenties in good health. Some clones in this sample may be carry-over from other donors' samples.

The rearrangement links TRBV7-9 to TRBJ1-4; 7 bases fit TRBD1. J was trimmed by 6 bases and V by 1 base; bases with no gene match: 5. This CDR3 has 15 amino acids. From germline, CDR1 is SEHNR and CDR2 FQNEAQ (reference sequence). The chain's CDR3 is CASSLDGQAYEKLFF. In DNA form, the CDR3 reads TGTGCCAGCAGCTTAGACGGACAGGCCTATGAAAAACTGTTTTTT.

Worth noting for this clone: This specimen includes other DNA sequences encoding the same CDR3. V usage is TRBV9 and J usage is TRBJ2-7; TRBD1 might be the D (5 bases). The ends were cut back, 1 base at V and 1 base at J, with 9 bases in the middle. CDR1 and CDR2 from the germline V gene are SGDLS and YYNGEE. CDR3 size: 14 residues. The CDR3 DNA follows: TGTGCCAGCAGCGTACAGGGTTCTTCCTACGAGCAGTACTTC. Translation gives CASSVQGSSYEQYF.

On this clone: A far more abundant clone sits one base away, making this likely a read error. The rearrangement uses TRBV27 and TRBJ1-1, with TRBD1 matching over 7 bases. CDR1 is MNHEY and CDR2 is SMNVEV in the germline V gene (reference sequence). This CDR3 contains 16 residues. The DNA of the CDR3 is TGTGCCAGCAGTTTATTCGCAGGGGGAGTGAACACTAAAGCTTTCTTT. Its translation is CASSLFAGGVNTKAFF.

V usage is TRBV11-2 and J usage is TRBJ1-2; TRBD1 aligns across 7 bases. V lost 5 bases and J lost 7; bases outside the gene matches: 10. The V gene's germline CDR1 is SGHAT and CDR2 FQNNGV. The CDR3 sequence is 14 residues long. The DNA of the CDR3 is TGTGCCAGCAGCGACAACAGGGGCCTTTCTGGCTACACCTTC. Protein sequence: CASSDNRGLSGYTF.

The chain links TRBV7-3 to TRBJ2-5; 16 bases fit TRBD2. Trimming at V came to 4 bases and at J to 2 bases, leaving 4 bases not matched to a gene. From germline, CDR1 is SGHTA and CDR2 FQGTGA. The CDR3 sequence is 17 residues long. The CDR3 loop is CASSWGLAGGAQETQYF. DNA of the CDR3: TGTGCCAGCAGCTGGGGACTAGCGGGAGGGGCGCAAGAGACCCAGTACTTC. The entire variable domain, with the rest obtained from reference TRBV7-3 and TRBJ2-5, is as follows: GAGVSQTPSNKVTEKGKYVELRCDPISGHTALYWYRQSLGQGPEFLIYFQGTGAADDSGLPNDRFFAVRPEGSVSTLKIQRTERGDSAVYLCASSWGLAGGAQETQYFGPGTRLLVL.

CDR3 sequence (DNA): TGTGCCAGCAGCCCAGACAGCGGTACCGGGGAGCTGTTTTTT. This translates into CASSPDSGTGELFF. The V gene is TRBV4-2, the J gene TRBJ2-2; D is tentatively TRBD1 or TRBD2 (5 bases each). The CDR3 has 14 residues. Germline V gene lookup returns CDR1 LGHNA and CDR2 YNFKEQ. Trimming stripped 4 bases from V and 5 bases from J, with 11 bases between.

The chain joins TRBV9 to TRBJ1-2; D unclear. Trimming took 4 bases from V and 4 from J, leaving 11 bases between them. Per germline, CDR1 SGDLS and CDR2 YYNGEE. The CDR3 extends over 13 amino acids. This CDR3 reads CASSLDGRYGYTF. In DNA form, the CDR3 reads TGTGCCAGCAGCCTAGACGGACGCTATGGCTACACCTTC.

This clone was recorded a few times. The CDR3 DNA sequence: TGTGCCAGTAAAGGAGGAAATAGCAATCAGCCCCAGCATTTT. Translating gives CASKGGNSNQPQHF. The V and J genes are TRBV19 and TRBJ1-5; D unresolved. Germline lookup yields CDR1 LNHDA and CDR2 SQIVND (reference sequence). This CDR3 is built from 14 residues. V lost 7 bases and J lost 0, with 10 bases in between.

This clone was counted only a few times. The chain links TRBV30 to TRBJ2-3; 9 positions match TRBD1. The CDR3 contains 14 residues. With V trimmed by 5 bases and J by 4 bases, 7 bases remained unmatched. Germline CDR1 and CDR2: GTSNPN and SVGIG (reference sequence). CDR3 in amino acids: CAWAPGQGPDTQYF. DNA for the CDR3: TGTGCCTGGGCGCCGGGACAGGGCCCAGATACGCAGTATTTT.

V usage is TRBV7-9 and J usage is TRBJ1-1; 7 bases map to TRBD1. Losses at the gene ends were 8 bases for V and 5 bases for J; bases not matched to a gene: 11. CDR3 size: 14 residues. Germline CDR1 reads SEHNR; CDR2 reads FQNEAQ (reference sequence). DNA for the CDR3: TGTGCCAGCCATTCTCAGGGGGGAGGGACTGAAGCTTTCTTT. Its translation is CASHSQGGGTEAFF.

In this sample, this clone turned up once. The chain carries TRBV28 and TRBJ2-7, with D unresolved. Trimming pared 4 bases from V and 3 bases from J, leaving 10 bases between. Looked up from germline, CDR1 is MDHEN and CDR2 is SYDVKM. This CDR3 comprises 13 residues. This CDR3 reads CASSSTSNYEQYF. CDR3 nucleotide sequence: TGTGCCAGCAGTTCGACGAGTAACTACGAGCAGTACTTC.

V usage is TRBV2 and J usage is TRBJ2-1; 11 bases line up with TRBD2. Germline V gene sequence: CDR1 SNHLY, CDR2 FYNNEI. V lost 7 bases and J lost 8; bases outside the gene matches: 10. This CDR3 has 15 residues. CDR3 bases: TGTGCCAGCAATATGGGGACTAGCGGTAGAGATGAGCAGTTCTTC. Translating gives CASNMGTSGRDEQFF.

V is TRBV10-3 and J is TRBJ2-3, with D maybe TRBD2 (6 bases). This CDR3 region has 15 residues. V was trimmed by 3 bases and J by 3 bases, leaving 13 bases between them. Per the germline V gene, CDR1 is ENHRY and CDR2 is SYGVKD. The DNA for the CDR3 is TGTGCCATCAGTGATGCCGGAGGGAGAACAGATACGCAGTATTTT. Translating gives CAISDAGGRTDTQYF.

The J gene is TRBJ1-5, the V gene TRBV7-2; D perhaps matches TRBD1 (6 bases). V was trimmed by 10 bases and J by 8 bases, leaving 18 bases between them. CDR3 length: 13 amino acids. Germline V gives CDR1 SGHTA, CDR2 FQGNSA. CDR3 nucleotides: TGTGCCATCGCGGGGGGCCCCTCAGAGCCCCAGCATTTT. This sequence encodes CAIAGGPSEPQHF.

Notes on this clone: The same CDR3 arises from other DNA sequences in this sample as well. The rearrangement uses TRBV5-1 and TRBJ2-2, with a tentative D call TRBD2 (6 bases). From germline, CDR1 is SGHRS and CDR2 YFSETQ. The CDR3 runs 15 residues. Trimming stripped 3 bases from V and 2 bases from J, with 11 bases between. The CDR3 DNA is TGCGCCAGCAGCTGGGGGACTGGTAACACCGGGGAGCTGTTTTTT. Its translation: CASSWGTGNTGELFF.

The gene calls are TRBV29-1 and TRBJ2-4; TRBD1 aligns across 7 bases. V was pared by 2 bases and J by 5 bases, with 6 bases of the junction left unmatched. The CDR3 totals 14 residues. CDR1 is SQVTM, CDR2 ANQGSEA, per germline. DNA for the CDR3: TGCAGCGTTGAAACCAGGGACAGACAAAACATTCAGTACTTC. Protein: CSVETRDRQNIQYF.

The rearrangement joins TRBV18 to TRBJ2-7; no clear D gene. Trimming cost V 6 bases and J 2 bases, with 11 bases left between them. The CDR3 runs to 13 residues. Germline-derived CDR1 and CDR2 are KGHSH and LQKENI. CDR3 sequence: CASSPPVAYEQYF. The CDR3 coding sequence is TGTGCCAGCTCCCCGCCTGTAGCCTACGAGCAGTACTTC.

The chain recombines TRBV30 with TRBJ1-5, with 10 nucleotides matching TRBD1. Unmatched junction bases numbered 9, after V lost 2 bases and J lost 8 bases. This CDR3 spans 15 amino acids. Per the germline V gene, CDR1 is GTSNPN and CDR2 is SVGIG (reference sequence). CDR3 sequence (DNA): TGTGCCTGGAGTCCATTGGGACAGGGGAGTGAGCCCCAGCATTTT. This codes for CAWSPLGQGSEPQHF. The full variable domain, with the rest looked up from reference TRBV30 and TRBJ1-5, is SQTIHQWPATLVQPVGSPLSLECTVEGTSNPNLYWYRQAAGRGLQLLFYSVGIGQISSEVPQNLSASRPQDRQFILSSKKLLLSDSGFYLCAWSPLGQGSEPQHFGDGTRLSIL.

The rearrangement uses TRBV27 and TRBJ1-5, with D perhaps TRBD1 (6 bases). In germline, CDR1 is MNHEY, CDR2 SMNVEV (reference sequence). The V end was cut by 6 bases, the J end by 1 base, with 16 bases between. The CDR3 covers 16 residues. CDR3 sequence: CASSTRRGLSNQPQHF. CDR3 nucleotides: TGTGCCAGCAGCACCAGGAGGGGGTTGAGCAATCAGCCCCAGCATTTT.

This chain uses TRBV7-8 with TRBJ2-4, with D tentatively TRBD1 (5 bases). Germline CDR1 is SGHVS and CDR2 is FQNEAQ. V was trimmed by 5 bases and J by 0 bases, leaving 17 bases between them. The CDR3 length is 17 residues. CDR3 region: CASSERRQNLAKNIQYF. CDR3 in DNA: TGTGCCAGCAGCGAAAGGAGACAGAACTTAGCCAAAAACATTCAGTACTTC.

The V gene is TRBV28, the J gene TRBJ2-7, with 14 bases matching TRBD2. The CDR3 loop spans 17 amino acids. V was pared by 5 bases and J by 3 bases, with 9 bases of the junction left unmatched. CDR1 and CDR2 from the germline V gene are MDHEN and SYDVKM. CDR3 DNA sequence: TGTGCCAGCAGTGGTGCCGGGACTAGCGGGAGTATCTACGAGCAGTACTTC. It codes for CASSGAGTSGSIYEQYF.

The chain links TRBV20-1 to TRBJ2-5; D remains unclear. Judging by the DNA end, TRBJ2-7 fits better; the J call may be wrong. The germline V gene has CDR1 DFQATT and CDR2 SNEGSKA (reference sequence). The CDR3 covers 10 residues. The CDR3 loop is CSALRYEQYF. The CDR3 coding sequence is TGCAGTGCTTTAAGATACGAGCAGTACTTC.